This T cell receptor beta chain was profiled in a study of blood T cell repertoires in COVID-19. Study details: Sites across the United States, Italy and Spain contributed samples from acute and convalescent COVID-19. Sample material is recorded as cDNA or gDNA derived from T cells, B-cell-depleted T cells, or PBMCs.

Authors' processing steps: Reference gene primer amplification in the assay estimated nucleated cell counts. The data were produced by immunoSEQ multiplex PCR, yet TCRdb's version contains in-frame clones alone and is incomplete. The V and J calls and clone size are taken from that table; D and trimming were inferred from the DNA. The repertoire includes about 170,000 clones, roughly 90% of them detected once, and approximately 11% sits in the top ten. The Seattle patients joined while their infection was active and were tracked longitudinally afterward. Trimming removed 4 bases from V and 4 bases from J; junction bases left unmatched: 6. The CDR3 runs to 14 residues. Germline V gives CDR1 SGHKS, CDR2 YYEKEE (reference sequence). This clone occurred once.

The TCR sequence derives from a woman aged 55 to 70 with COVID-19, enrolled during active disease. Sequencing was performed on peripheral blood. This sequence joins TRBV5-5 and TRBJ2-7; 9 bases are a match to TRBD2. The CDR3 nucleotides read TGTGCCAGCAGCCCCGGACTAGCGATTTACGAGCAGTACTTC. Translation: CASSPGLAIYEQYF. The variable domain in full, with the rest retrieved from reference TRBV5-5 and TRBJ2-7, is DAGVTQSPTHLIKTRGQQVTLRCSPISGHKSVSWYQQVLGQGPQFIFQYYEKEERGRGNFPDRFSARQFPNYSSELNVNALLLGDSALYLCASSPGLAIYEQYFGPGTRLTVT.